The 4 T cell receptor beta chains listed next were all sequenced from one sample in a study of CD8 T cells in Susac syndrome. Random hexamers were used to reverse transcribe the RNA input (about 0.5 to 1 ug). TCRdb ran MiXCR on the immunoSEQ multiplex PCR reads and lists one entry per CDR3 protein. The sample includes around 120,000 distinct CDR3 sequences, about 94% of them seen just once. Sequences were obtained from CD4+ T cells from PBMCs. The receptors were gathered from a human donor with multiple sclerosis.

The V and J genes are TRBV9 and TRBJ1-2; D is unclear. Trimming took 4 bases from V and 4 from J, leaving 23 bases between them. In germline, CDR1 is SGDLS, CDR2 YYNGEE. The CDR3 covers 17 residues. This CDR3 reads CASSPHGPGEISYGYTF. The CDR3, as DNA: TGTGCCAGCAGCCCCCATGGCCCGGGAGAAATTAGCTATGGCTACACCTTC.

The chain combines TRBV12-3 or TRBV12-4 with TRBJ1-5; D gene unclear. Trimming removed 0 bases from V and 2 bases from J, with 11 bases in between. The CDR3 has 16 amino acids. The CDR3 coding sequence is TGTGCCAGCAGTTTAGCCCGGACGAGCCGCAATCAGCCCCAGCATTTT. Translation: CASSLARTSRNQPQHF.

This clonotype was detected once. The chain couples TRBV12-3 or TRBV12-4 to TRBJ2-4, with a tentative D call TRBD1 (6 bases). The ends were cut back, 3 bases at V and 0 bases at J, with 9 bases in the middle. The CDR3 is 15 residues long. This CDR3 is CASSFRTVAKNIQYF. CDR3 coding DNA: TGTGCCAGCAGTTTCAGGACAGTAGCCAAAAACATTCAGTACTTC.

The chain links TRBV19 to TRBJ1-2; unclear D gene. V lost 6 bases, J lost 2 bases, and 13 bases lay in between. CDR3 length equals 14 residues. CDR1 LNHDA and CDR2 SQIVND come from the germline V gene (reference sequence). CDR3 nucleotides: TGTGCCAGTAGAATTCGCGCGAGGAACTATGGCTACACCTTC. Its translation: CASRIRARNYGYTF.